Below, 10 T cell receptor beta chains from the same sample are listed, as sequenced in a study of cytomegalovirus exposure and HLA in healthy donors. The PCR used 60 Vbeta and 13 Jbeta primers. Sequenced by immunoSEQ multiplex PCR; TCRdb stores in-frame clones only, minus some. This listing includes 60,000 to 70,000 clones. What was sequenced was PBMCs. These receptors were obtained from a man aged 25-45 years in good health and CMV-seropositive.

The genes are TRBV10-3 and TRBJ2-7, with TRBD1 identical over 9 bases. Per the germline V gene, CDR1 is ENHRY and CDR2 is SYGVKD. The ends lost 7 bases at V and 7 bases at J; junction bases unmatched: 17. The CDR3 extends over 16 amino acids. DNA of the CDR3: TGTGCCATCACCGACACAGGGGGCTTCCCGCTTAGTGAGCAGTACTTC. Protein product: CAITDTGGFPLSEQYF.

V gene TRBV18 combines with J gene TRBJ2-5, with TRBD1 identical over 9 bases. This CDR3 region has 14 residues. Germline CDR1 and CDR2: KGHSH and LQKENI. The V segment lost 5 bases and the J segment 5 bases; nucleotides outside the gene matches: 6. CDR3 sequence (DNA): TGTGCCAGCTCAAAGGGGACAGGGCGTGAGACCCAGTACTTC. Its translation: CASSKGTGRETQYF.

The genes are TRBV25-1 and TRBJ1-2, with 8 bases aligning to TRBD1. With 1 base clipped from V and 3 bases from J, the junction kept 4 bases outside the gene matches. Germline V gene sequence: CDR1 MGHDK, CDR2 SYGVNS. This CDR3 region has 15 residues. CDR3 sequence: CASSESDRADYGYTF. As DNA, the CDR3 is TGTGCCAGCAGTGAATCGGACAGGGCGGACTATGGCTACACCTTC.

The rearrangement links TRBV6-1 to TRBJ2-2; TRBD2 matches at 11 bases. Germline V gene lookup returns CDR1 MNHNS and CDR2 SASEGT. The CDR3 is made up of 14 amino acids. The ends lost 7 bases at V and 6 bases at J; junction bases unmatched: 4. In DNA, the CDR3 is TGTGCCAGCACCTTAGCGGGAGGGGCCGGGGAGCTGTTTTTT. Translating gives CASTLAGGAGELFF.

The CDR3 DNA sequence: TGTGCCAGCAGCTGGACAGGACGGGGCGGCTACACCTTC. Translation gives CASSWTGRGGYTF. The V and J genes are TRBV5-4 and TRBJ1-2, with 7 bases identical to TRBD1. This CDR3 spans 13 amino acids. V trimming: 3 bases; J trimming: 8 bases; junction bases outside the gene matches: 7. In germline, CDR1 is SGHNT, CDR2 YYREEE (reference sequence). Full variable domain (missing parts from reference TRBV5-4 and TRBJ1-2): ETGVTQSPTHLIKTRGQQVTLRCSSQSGHNTVSWYQQALGQGPQFIFQYYREEENGRGNFPPRFSGLQFPNYSSELNVNALELDDSALYLCASSWTGRGGYTFGSGTRLTVV.

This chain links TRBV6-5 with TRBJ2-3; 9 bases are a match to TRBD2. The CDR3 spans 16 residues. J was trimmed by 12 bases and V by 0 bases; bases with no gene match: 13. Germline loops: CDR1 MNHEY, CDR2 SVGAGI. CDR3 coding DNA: TGTGCCAGCAGTTACTCGCTAGCGGGGAGCACAGATAAACAGTATTTT. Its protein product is CASSYSLAGSTDKQYF.

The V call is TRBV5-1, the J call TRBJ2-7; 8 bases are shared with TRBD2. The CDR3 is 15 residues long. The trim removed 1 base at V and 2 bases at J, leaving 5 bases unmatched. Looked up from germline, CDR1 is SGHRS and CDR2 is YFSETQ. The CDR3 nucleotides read TGCGCCAGCAGCTTGTCGAGCGGGGGCGCCTACGAGCAGTACTTC. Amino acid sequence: CASSLSSGGAYEQYF.

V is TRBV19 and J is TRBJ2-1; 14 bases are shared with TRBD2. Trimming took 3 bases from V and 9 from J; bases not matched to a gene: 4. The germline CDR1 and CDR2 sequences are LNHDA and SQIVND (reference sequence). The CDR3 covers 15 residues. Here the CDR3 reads CASSIQTSGGAEQFF. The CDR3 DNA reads TGTGCCAGTAGTATTCAGACTAGCGGGGGGGCTGAGCAGTTCTTC. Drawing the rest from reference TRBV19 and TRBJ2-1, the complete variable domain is DGGITQSPKYLFRKEGQNVTLSCEQNLNHDAMYWYRQDPGQGLRLIYYSQIVNDFQKGDIAEGYSVSREKKESFPLTVTSAQKNPTAFYLCASSIQTSGGAEQFFGPGTRLTVL.

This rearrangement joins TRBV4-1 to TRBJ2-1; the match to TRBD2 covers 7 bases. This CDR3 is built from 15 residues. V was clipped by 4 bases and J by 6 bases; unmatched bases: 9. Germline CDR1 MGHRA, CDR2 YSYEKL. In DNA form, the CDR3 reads TGCGCCAGCAGCCGCCGGGAAAGGGAGGGCAATGAGCAGTTCTTC. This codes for CASSRREREGNEQFF.

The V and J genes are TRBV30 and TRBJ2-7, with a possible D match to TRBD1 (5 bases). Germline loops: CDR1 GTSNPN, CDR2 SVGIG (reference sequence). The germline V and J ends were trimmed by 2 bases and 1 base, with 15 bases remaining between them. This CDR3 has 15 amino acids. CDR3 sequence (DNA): TGTGCCTGGAGTCCCGTGGGGCCCCCGTCCTACGAGCAGTACTTC. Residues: CAWSPVGPPSYEQYF.